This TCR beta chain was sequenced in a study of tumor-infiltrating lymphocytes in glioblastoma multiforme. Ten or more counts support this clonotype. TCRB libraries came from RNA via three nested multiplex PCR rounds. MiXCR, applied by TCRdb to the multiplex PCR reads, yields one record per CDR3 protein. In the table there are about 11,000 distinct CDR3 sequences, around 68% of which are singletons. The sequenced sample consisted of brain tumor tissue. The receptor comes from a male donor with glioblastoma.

The CDR3 region has the DNA TGTGCCAGCAGCTCTAGCACAGATACGCAGTATTTT. This codes for CASSSSTDTQYF. The genes are TRBV7-3 and TRBJ2-3, with no clear D. Trimming stripped 4 bases from V and 0 bases from J, with 2 bases between. This CDR3 is 12 amino acids long. Germline V CDR1 and CDR2: SGHTA, FQGTGA.